The sequence of this T cell receptor (beta chain) was determined in a study of cytomegalovirus exposure and HLA in healthy donors (dated by TCRdb to about 2017). A note on the overall study: According to an earlier analysis of 550 to 700 of the donors, about 190 million T cells yielded 95 million to 140 million unique TCR beta sequences and about 280 Gb of sequence data. Both class I and class II loci were covered by HLA typing, at four-digit resolution. Roughly 300 gigabases of sequencing data and approximately 84 million unique TCR sequences were included in an early release covering several hundred HLA-typed donors. The T cell repertoires of some 700 subjects were profiled by immunosequencing and related to cytomegalovirus serostatus. Of the 300 to 500 genotyped donors, 81% were placed in the genetic ancestry cluster associated with self-reported Caucasian donors. Donor age, sex, ethnicity and CMV serostatus were compiled together with the repertoire data. The later analysis used no new phenotypic data to find candidate immune exposures, relying instead on TCR beta sequences and their occurrence across donors. Every repertoire in the discovery cohort had been generated on one and the same sequencing platform. High-throughput TCR immunosequencing, statistical association of individual TCRs with disease status, and machine learning were combined to predict cytomegalovirus infection status. Besides the first cohort of approximately 710 subjects, a separate validation cohort made up of around 120 different subjects was used. A later genetic analysis used genome-wide SNP genotypes for about 65% of the roughly 700 donors, treating that subset as a discovery cohort. Among about 400 genotyped donors of the cohort, an average of around 220,000 unique TCR beta nucleotide sequences was sequenced per donor, of which about 18% were non-productive. An earlier analysis of roughly 600 of the donors used high-throughput TCR beta sequencing to judge whether each TCR beta V gene segment behaved as functional or pseudogenic. Typing coverage varied by locus: 629-630 donors for A, B, C, DRB1 and DQB1; 522 for DQA1; 600 to 610 for DPA1; about 450 for DPB1. The study aimed to test whether cataloging public T cell receptors could reveal signatures of past pathogen exposure. In a later analysis, previously published TCR beta repertoires from several hundred donors were re-analyzed and high-resolution HLA genotyping was added so that TCR occurrence patterns could be studied. Because of strong linkage in the cohort, 4 to 6 DR-DQ haplotypes were treated as single units for association and clustering. Broader findings and caveats from the paper: According to a later analysis, most CMV-associated TCR beta chains appeared to be HLA-restricted, and the HLA associations seemed to be driven largely by CMV exposure. This cohort had only TCR beta chains sequenced, and the lack of alpha or paired-chain data limited which features could be detected. Linkage disequilibrium might explain the correlated functional status among segregating V segments, but an unknown experimental factor could not be excluded. Because counts were too low, roughly 17 rarely observed V segments, including chromosome 9 orphons, were left out of the earlier analysis of 500 to 750 of the donors. Most TCR sequences were observed very rarely across donors, whereas some public TCRs were present in many individuals. Because HLA typing was unavailable for some donors at each locus, only the typed subset was used in association tests. When HLA alleles, especially DR and DQ, strongly co-occurred, attributing TCR associations to individual alleles was difficult. A cluster of highly shared sequence variants was judged likely to be a technical artifact of the sequencing pipeline. A further reported finding was that TCR beta sequences accurately predicted the HLA-A and HLA-B alleles for most subjects in the first cohort. Specific HLA alleles were associated with around 18,000 TCR beta sequences at a false discovery rate of 0.05 in a later analysis. Compared with equally common non-associated chains, HLA-associated TCR beta chains in a later analysis were more clonally expanded and had lower generation probabilities. A later analysis found that TCR association rates varied across HLA loci, with DRB1 alleles showing the most associated TCRs and HLA-C alleles the fewest. A later genetic analysis reported fewer N-insertions in productive TCRs among donors in an Asian-associated ancestry cluster than the approximately 670-donor mean. In vitro tests confirmed that a few of the cytomegalovirus-associated TCR beta chains recognize cytomegalovirus antigens. A total of some 180 TCR beta chains were listed by the study as associated with cytomegalovirus. Immune exposure information for the cohort was limited to CMV serostatus. V-gene and J-gene trimming of TCR beta chains was associated with a missense DCLRE1C variant in a later genetic analysis, and the association was replicated in an independent cohort. In both the original and validation cohorts, the classifier was reported to diagnose cytomegalovirus status with high specificity and sensitivity. In an earlier analysis of approximately 590 of the donors, most TCR beta V segments appeared in productive rearrangements about 87% or about 30% of the time, broadly matching IMGT annotations. Roughly uniform sequencing depth across donors was assumed in presence/absence analyses, although this assumption may not hold. According to a later analysis, parvovirus B19, influenza, CMV and Epstein-Barr virus appeared linked to several top co-occurrence clusters. It was suggested by the authors that the approach could potentially be generalized to other disease states and immunological phenotypes.

The cohort consisted of 650 to 700 healthy bone marrow donors. At the time of sampling, all cohort members were nominally healthy, though unrecorded immune exposures were likely present. The donor tested CMV seronegative, placing the donor among the 350 or so seronegative members of the cohort. A peripheral blood sample was provided by each donor, and peripheral blood mononuclear cells were used for TCR beta sequencing. Genomic DNA extraction from the blood cell samples was performed with the Qiagen DNeasy Blood Extraction Kit. As regards this clone: Its antigen target is currently unknown. Per-base qualities were not stored, and no clone one base away is much larger.

Library preparation employed the immunoSEQ multiplex PCR assay. For the multiplex PCR, a mixture combining 60 forward primers for TCR Vbeta segments and 13 reverse primers for TCR Jbeta segments was used. The CDR3 region of rearranged TCR beta genes was amplified from genomic DNA with a multiplex PCR assay. The Illumina HiSeq System was used to sequence the amplified TCR beta libraries as 87-base-pair reads. Per the original workflow: A later analysis counted about 82 million unique TCR beta chains across the 666 repertoires, and roughly 10 million of these chains were shared by at least two donors. To remove PCR and sequencing errors, raw reads were error-corrected and collapsed into unique sequences using a nearest-neighbor algorithm that merged closely related sequences. Alignment of CDR3 sequences to IMGT reference sequences was used to assign V, D and J gene segments. For a sequence to be retained, a match of at least six nucleotides to both a V gene segment and a J gene segment was required. Rearrangements were called productive when the CDR3 lacked stop codons and stayed in frame with V and J; all others were non-productive. Following IMGT convention, CDR3 was defined as the stretch from the second conserved V-encoded cysteine to the conserved J-encoded phenylalanine. In an earlier analysis of approximately 500 of the donors, sequences lacking an unambiguous match to a single V gene segment were excluded. An earlier analysis of almost 600 of the donors classified V segments as functional when productive rearrangements were above 56.7% and as segregating when the standard deviation between donors was above 5%. A statistical classification framework was built for diagnosing cytomegalovirus status from the catalog of TCR beta chain sequences. In a later analysis, TCR nucleotide sequences were compared against IMGT/GENE-DB human TR gene sequences so that V and J genes could be assigned. The TCRdist pipeline was used in a later analysis to assign CDR3 sequences and most-parsimonious VDJ recombination scenarios. In a later analysis, every TCR beta chain was defined by the combination of its CDR3 amino acid sequence and its V-gene family, and reads without a unique V-gene family were dropped. A later analysis removed 592 highly shared, low-generation-probability nucleotide sequences to deal with suspected cross-contamination and a sequencing artifact. A later analysis calculated a clonal expansion index for each public chain from normalized within-repertoire ranks of inferred template counts. Generation probabilities in a later analysis came from a VDJ recombination model fitted to out-of-frame rearrangements, and those results were checked against IGoR. A later analysis scored TCR-TCR, TCR-HLA and TCR-CMV co-occurrence with hypergeometric tests, applying a repertoire-size bias correction to TCR pairs. False discovery rates were estimated in a later analysis by permuting HLA or CMV assignments 20 times. In a later analysis, co-occurring TCRs were grouped using DBSCAN, and TCRdist sequence similarity was added for clustering within HLA-allele-positive subsets. Repertoires with fewer than 30,000 or more than 120,000 public chains were left out of co-occurrence clustering, as were about 5 repertoires with anomalous nucleotide sharing. The table comes from immuneACCESS by way of TCRdb, which keeps in-frame sequences with V and J called. Part of the clones is missing from these tables; in studies checked, under half for an unresolved V gene and the rest for unknown reasons. The V and J calls and clone size are taken from that table; D and trimming were inferred from the DNA. The sample yields some 150,000 clones; 80% were counted once. The ten largest account for about 4.8% of the sample.

The sequencing input was PBMCs. The TCR originated in a man aged 25-45 years in good health and CMV-seronegative.

The CDR3 is CASSPQGGQVGDTEAFF. The nucleotides are TGTGCCAGCAGCCCACAAGGGGGACAGGTGGGGGACACTGAAGCTTTCTTT. This sequence uses TRBV9 and TRBJ1-1, with TRBD1 identical over 8 junction bases. V has 4 bases trimmed and J has 3 bases trimmed; junction bases matching no gene number 14. There are 17 amino acids in the CDR3, from cysteine to phenylalanine inclusive. Only the CDR3 DNA stays, 51 bases, in frame from base 1. The germline V gene encodes CDR1 SGDLS and CDR2 YYNGEE.